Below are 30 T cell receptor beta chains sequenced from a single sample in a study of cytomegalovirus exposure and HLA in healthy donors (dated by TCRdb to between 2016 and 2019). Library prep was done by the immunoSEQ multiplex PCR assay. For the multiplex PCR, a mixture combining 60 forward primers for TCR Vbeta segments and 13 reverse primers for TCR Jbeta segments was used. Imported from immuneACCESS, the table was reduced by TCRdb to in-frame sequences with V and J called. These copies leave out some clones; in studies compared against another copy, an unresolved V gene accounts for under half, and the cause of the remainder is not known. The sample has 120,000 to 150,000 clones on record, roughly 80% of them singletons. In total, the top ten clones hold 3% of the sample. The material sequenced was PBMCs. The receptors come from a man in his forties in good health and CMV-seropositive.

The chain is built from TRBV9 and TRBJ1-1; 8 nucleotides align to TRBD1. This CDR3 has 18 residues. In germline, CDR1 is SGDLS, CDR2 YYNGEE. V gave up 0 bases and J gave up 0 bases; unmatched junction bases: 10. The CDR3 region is CASSVGNRGGLLNTEAFF. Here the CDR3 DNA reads TGTGCCAGCAGCGTAGGGAACAGGGGGGGGCTATTGAACACTGAAGCTTTCTTT.

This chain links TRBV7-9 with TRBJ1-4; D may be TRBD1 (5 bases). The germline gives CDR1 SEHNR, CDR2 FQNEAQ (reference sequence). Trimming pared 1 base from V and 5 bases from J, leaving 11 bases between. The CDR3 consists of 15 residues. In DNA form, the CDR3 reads TGTGCCAGCAGCTTAGGGGGCAGGTGGAATGAAAAACTGTTTTTT. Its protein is CASSLGGRWNEKLFF.

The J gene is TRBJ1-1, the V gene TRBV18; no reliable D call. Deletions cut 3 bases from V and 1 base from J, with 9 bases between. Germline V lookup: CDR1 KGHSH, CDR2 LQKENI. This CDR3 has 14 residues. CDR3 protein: CASSPLNRNTEAFF. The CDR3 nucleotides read TGTGCCAGCTCACCTTTGAACAGGAACACTGAAGCTTTCTTT. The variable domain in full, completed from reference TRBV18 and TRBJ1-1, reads NAGVMQNPRHLVRRRGQEARLRCSPMKGHSHVYWYRQLPEEGLKFMVYLQKENIIDESGMPKERFSAEFPKEGPSILRIQQVVRGDSAAYFCASSPLNRNTEAFFGQGTRLTVV.

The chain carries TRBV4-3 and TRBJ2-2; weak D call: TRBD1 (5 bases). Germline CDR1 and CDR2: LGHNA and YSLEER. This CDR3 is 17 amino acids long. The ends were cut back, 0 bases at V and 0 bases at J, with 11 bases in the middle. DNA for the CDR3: TGCGCCAGCAGCCAAGACAGGGTTCGAGCGAACACCGGGGAGCTGTTTTTT. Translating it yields CASSQDRVRANTGELFF.

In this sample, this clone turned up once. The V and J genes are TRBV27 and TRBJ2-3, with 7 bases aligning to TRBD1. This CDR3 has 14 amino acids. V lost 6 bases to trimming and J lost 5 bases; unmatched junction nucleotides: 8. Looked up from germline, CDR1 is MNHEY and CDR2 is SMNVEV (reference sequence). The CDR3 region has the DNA TGTGCCAGCAGCACGACAGGGTCTAGAGATACGCAGTATTTT. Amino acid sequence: CASSTTGSRDTQYF.

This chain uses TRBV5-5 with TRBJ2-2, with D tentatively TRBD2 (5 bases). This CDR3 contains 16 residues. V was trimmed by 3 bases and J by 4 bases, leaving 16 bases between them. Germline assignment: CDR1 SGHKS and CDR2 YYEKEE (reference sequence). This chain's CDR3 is CASSSFPTEGTGELFF. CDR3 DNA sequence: TGTGCCAGCAGCTCTTTCCCCACAGAGGGCACCGGGGAGCTGTTTTTT.

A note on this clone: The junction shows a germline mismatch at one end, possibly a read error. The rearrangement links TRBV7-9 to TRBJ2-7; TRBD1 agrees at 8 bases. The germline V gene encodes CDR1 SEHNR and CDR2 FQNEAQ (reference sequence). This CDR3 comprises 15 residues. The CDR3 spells CSSSSLGTGAYEQYF. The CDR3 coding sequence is TGTTCCAGCAGCTCCCTAGGGACAGGAGCCTACGAGCAGTACTTC.

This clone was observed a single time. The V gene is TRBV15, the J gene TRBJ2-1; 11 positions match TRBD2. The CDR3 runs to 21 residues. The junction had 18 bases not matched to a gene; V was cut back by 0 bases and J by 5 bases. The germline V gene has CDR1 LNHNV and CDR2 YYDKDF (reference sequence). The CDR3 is CATSRDLAGGGMTAPHNEQFF. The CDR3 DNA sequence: TGTGCCACCAGCAGAGATCTAGCGGGAGGAGGAATGACGGCCCCCCACAATGAGCAGTTCTTC.

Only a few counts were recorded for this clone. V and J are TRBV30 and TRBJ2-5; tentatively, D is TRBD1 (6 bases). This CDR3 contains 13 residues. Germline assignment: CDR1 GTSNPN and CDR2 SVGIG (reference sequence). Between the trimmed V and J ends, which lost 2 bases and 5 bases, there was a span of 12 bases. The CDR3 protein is CAWSPGTTETQYF. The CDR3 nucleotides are TGTGCCTGGAGTCCAGGGACAACGGAGACCCAGTACTTC.

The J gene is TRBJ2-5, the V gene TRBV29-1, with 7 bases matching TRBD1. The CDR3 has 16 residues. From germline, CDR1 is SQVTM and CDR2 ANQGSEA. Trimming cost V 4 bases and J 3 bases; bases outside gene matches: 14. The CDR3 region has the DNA TGCAGCGTTGCTATCTTGGGACAGAAGAAAGAAGAGACCCAGTACTTC. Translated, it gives CSVAILGQKKEETQYF.

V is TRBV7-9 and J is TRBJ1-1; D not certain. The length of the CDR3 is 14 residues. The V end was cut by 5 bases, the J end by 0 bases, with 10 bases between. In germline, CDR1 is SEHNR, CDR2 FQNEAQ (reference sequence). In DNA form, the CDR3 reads TGTGCCAGCAGCCCTGGGAGGATGAACACTGAAGCTTTCTTT. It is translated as CASSPGRMNTEAFF.

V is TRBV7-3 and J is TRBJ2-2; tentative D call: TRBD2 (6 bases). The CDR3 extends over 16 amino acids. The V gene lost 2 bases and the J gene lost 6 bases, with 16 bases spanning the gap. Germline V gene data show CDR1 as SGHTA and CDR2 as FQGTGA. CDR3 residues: CASSLSREVPPGELFF. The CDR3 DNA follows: TGTGCCAGCAGCTTATCGAGGGAGGTCCCGCCCGGGGAGCTGTTTTTT.

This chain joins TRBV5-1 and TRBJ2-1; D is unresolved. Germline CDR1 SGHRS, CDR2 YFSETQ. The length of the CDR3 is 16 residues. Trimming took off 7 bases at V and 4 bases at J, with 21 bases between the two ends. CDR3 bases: TGCGCCAGCCAAAGGCCGGCCGATCAGGTGTACAATGAGCAGTTCTTC. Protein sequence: CASQRPADQVYNEQFF.

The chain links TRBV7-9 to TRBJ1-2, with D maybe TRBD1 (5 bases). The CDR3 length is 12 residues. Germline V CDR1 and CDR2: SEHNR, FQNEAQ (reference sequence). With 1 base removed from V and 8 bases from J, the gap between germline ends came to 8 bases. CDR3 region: CASSLVQGGYTF. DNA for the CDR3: TGTGCCAGCAGCTTAGTGCAGGGAGGCTACACCTTC.

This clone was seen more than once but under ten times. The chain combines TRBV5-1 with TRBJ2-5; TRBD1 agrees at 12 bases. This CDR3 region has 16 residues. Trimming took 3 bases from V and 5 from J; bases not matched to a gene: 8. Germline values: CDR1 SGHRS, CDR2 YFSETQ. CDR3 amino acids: CASSSRGQGALETQYF. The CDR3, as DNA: TGCGCCAGCAGCTCGAGGGGACAGGGGGCCCTGGAGACCCAGTACTTC.

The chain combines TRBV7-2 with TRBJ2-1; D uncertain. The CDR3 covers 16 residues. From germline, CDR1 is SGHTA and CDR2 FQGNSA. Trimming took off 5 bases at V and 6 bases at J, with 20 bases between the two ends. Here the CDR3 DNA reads TGTGCCAGCAGCCCCTACAGTCCCGGTACTTCCAATGAGCAGTTCTTC. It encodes CASSPYSPGTSNEQFF.

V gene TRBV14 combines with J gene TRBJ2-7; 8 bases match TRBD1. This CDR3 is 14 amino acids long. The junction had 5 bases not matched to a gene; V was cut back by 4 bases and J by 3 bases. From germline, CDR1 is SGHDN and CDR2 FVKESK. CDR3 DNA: TGTGCCAGCAGCCTAGGACAGGGCAACTACGAGCAGTACTTC. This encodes CASSLGQGNYEQYF.

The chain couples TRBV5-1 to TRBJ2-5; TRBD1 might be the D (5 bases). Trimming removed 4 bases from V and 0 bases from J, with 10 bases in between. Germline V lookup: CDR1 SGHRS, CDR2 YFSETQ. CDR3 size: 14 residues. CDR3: CASSGRQNQETQYF. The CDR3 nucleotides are TGCGCCAGCAGCGGAAGACAGAACCAAGAGACCCAGTACTTC.

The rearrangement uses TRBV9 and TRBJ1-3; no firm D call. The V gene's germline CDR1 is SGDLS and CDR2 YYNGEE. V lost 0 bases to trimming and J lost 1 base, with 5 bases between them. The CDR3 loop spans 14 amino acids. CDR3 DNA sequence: TGTGCCAGCAGCGTAGTCGGGTCTGGAAACACCATATATTTT. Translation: CASSVVGSGNTIYF.

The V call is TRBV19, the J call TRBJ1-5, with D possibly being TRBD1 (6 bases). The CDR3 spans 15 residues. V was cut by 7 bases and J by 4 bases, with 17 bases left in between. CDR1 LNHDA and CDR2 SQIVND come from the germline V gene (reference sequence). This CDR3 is CASIPTGFGNQPQHF. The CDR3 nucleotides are TGTGCCAGTATCCCGACAGGTTTCGGGAATCAGCCCCAGCATTTT.

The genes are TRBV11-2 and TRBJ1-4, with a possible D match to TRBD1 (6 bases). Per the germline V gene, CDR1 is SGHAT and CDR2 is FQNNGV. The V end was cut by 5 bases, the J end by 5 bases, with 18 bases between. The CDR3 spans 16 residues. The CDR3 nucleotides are TGTGCCAGCAGCGTCACCGCAGGGGTCCGAAATGAAAAACTGTTTTTT. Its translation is CASSVTAGVRNEKLFF.

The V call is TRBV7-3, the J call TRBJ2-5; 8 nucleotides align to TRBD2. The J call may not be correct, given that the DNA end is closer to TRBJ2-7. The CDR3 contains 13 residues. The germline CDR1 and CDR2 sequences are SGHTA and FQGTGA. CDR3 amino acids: CASSLGTSGEQYF. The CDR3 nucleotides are TGTGCCAGCAGCCTCGGGACTAGTGGCGAGCAGTACTTC.

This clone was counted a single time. DNA of the CDR3: TGTGCCAGCTCACCCCTCCAGGGGGTGAACACTGAAGCTTTCTTT. Protein product: CASSPLQGVNTEAFF. V and J are TRBV18 and TRBJ1-1; 7 nucleotides match TRBD1. CDR1 is KGHSH, CDR2 LQKENI, per germline. V was pared by 3 bases and J by 0 bases, with 4 bases of the junction left unmatched. The CDR3 consists of 15 residues.

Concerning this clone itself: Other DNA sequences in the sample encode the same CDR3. The CDR3 sequence: CASRMGQGYNEQFF. In DNA, the CDR3 is TGTGCCAGCAGGATGGGACAGGGGTACAATGAGCAGTTCTTC. This chain connects TRBV6-6 to TRBJ2-1; 10 bases are shared with TRBD1. The CDR3 is 14 residues long. The V segment lost 6 bases and the J segment 4 bases; nucleotides outside the gene matches: 3. Germline CDR1 and CDR2: MNHNY and SVGAGI (reference sequence).

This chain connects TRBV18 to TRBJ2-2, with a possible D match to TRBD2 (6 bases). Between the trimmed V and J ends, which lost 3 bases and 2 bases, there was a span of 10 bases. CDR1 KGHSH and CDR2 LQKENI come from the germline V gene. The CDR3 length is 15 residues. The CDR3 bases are TGTGCCAGCTCACCGGCCGGGAGTAACACCGGGGAGCTGTTTTTT. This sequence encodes CASSPAGSNTGELFF.

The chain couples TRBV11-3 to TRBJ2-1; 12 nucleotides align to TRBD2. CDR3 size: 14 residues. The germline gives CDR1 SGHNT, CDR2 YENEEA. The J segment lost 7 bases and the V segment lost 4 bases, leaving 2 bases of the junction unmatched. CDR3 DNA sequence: TGTGCCAGCAGCTCCGGGACTAGCGGGAATGAGCAGTTCTTC. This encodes CASSSGTSGNEQFF.

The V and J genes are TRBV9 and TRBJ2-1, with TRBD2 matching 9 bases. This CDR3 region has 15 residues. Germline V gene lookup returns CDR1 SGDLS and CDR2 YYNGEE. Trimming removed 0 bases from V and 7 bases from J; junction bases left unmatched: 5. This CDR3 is CASSVGSGSWNEQFF. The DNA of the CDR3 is TGTGCCAGCAGCGTAGGTAGCGGGAGTTGGAATGAGCAGTTCTTC. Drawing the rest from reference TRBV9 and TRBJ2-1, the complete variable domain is DSGVTQTPKHLITATGQRVTLRCSPRSGDLSVYWYQQSLDQGLQFLIQYYNGEERAKGNILERFSAQQFPDLHSELNLSSLELGDSALYFCASSVGSGSWNEQFFGPGTRLTVL.

CDR3 residues: CASSRFGTSGSVNIQYF. Written as DNA, the CDR3 is TGCGCCAGCAGCCGGTTCGGGACTAGCGGGAGCGTTAACATTCAGTACTTC. This sequence joins TRBV4-1 and TRBJ2-4; 14 bases fit TRBD2. This CDR3 has 17 amino acids. Trimming took 4 bases from V and 7 from J; bases not matched to a gene: 9. Germline V gene data show CDR1 as MGHRA and CDR2 as YSYEKL.

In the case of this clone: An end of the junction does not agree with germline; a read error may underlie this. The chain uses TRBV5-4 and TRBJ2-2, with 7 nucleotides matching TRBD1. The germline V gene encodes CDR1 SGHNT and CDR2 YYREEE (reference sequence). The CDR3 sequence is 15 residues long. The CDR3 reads CTSSPGGGNTGELFF. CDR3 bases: TGTACCAGCAGCCCAGGGGGTGGGAACACCGGGGAGCTGTTTTTT.

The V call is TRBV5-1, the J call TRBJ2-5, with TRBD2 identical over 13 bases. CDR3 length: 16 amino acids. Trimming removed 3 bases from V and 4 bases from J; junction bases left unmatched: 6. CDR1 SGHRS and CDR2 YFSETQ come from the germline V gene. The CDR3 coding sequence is TGCGCCAGCAGCTCTGGACTAGCGGGAGCGGGAGAGACCCAGTACTTC. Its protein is CASSSGLAGAGETQYF.